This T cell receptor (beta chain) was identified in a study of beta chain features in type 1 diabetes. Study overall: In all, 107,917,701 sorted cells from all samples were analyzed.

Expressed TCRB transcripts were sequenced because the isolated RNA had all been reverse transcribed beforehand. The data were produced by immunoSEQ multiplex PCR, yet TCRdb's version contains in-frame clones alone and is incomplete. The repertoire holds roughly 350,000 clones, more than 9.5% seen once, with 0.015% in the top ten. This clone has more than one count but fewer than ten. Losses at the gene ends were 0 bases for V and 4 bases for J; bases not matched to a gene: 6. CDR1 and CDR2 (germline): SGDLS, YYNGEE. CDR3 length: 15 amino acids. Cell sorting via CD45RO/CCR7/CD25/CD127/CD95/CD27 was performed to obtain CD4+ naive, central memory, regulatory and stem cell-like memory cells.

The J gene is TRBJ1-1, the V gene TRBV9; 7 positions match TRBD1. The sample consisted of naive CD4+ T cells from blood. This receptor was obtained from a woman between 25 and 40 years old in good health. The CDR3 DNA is TGTGCCAGCAGCGTAGTAGGGGGCTCCGTCACTGAAGCTTTCTTT. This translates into CASSVVGGSVTEAFF.